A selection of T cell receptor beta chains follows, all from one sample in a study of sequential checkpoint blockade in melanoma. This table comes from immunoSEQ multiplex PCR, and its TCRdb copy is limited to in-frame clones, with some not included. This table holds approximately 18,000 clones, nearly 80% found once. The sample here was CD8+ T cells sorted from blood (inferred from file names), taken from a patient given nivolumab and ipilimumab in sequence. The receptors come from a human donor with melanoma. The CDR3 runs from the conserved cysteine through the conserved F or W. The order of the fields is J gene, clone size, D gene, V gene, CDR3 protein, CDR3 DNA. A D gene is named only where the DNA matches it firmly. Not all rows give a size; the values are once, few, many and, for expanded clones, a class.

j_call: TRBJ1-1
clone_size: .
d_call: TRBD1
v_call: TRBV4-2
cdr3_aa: CASSPSGTGVGNTEAFF
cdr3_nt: TGTGCCAGCAGCCCCTCCGGAACAGGGGTCGGAAACACTGAAGCTTTCTTT

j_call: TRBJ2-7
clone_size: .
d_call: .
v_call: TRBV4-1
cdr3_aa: CASSPGTVRDEQYF
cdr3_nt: TGCGCCAGCAGCCCCGGTACGGTTCGAGACGAGCAGTACTTC

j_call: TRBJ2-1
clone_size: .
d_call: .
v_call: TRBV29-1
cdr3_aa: CSVTTGNEQFF
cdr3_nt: TGCAGCGTGACTACGGGCAATGAGCAGTTCTTC

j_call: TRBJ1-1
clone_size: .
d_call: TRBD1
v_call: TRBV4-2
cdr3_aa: CASSQLLGQGMNTEAFF
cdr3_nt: TGTGCCAGCAGCCAACTATTAGGACAGGGCATGAACACTGAAGCTTTCTTT

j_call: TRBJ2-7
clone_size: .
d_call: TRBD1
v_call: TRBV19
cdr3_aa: CASSQQGAREQYF
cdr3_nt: TGTGCCAGTAGTCAACAGGGGGCGCGGGAGCAGTACTTC

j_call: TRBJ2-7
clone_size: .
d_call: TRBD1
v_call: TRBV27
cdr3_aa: CASSLFVTGVYEQYF
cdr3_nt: TGTGCCAGCAGTTTATTCGTGACAGGGGTCTACGAGCAGTACTTC

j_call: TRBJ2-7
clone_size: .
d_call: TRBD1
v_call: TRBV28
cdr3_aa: CASSLKTGGPYEQYF
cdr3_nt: TGTGCCAGCAGTTTAAAGACAGGGGGCCCCTACGAGCAGTACTTC

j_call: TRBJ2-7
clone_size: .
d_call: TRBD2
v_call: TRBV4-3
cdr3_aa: CASSLWGGYEQYF
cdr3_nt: TGCGCCAGCAGCCTCTGGGGGGGGTACGAGCAGTACTTC

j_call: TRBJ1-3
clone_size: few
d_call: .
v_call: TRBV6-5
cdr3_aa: CASSLTSSGNTIYF
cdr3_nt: TGTGCCAGCAGCCTCACGAGCTCTGGAAACACCATATATTTT

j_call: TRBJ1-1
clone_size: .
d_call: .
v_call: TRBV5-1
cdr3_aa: CASSLEWTKNTEAFF
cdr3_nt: TGCGCCAGCAGCTTGGAATGGACAAAAAACACTGAAGCTTTCTTT

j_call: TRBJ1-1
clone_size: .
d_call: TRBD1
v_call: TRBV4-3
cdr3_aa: CASSPSLTGGTEAFF
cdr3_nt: TGCGCCAGCAGCCCAAGCCTGACAGGGGGAACTGAAGCTTTCTTT

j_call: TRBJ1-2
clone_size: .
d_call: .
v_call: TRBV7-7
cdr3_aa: CASSPTLNYGYTF
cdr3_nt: TGTGCTAGCAGCCCAACACTAAACTATGGCTACACCTTC

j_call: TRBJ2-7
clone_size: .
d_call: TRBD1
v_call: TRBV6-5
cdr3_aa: CASSYGDRDFEQYF
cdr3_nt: TGTGCCAGCAGTTATGGGGACAGGGATTTCGAGCAGTACTTC

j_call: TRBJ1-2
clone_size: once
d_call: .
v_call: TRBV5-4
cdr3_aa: CASSITPLDGYTF
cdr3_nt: TGTGCCAGCAGCATTACTCCTTTAGATGGCTACACCTTC

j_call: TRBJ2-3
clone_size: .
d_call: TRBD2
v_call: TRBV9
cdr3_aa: CASSVGLAEGADTQYF
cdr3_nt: TGTGCCAGCAGCGTGGGACTAGCGGAGGGGGCAGATACGCAGTATTTT

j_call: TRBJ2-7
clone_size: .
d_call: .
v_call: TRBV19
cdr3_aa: CASSMEASYEQYF
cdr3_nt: TGTGCCAGTAGTATGGAGGCCTCCTACGAGCAGTACTTC

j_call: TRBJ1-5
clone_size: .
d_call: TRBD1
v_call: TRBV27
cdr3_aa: CASSLSGQGLGQPQHF
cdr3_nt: TGTGCCAGCAGTTTATCTGGACAGGGATTAGGTCAGCCCCAGCATTTT

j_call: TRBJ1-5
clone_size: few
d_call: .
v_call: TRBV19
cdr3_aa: CASAGGNQPQHF
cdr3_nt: TGTGCCAGTGCAGGGGGCAATCAGCCCCAGCATTTT

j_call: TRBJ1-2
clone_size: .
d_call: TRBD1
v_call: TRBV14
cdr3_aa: CASSQVPGQGFNGYTF
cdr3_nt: TGTGCCAGCAGCCAGGTCCCGGGACAGGGGTTTAATGGCTACACCTTC

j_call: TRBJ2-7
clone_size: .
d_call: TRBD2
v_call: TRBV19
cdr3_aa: CASTATSGSSYEQYF
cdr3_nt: TGTGCCAGTACCGCGACTAGCGGGAGCTCCTACGAGCAGTACTTC

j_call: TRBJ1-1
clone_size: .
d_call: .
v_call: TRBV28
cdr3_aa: CATLEMRAPSEAFF
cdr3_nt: TGTGCCACCCTAGAAATGAGGGCCCCTAGTGAAGCTTTCTTT

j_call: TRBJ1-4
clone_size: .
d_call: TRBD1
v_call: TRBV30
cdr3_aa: CAWSMQGAELFF
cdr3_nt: TGTGCCTGGAGTATGCAGGGGGCGGAACTGTTTTTT

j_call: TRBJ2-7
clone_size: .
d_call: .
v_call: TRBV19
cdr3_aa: CASSMGQGGDEQYF
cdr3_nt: TGTGCCAGTAGTATGGGCCAGGGGGGCGACGAGCAGTACTTC

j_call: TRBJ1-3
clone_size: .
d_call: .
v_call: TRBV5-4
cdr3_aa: CASSLRGGRSGNTIYF
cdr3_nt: TGTGCCAGCAGCCTAAGGGGGGGCCGCTCTGGAAACACCATATATTTT

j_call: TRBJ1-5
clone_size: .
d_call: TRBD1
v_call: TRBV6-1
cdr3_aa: CASSTGTAPGQPQHF
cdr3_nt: TGTGCCAGCAGTACCGGGACAGCTCCTGGGCAGCCCCAGCATTTT

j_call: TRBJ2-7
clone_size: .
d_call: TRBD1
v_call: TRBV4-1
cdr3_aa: CASSQEGQGAKVF
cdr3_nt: TGCGCCAGCAGCCAGGAGGGACAGGGGGCGAAAGTCTTC

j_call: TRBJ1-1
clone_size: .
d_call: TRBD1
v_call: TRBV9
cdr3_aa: CASSVGQGEAFF
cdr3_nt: TGTGCCAGCAGCGTAGGACAGGGGGAAGCTTTCTTT

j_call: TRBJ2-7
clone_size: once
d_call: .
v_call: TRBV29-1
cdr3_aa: CSVAGGGGLVHEQYF
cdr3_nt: TGCAGCGTCGCAGGCGGCGGCGGGCTTGTTCACGAGCAGTACTTC

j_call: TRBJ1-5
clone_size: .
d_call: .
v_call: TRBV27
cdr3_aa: CASSLEGPYSNQPQHF
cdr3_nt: TGTGCCAGCAGTTTAGAGGGTCCCTATAGCAATCAGCCCCAGCATTTT

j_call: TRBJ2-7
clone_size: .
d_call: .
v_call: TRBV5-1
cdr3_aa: CASSSRELSHEQYF
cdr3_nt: TGCGCCAGCAGCTCCAGGGAACTTTCCCACGAGCAGTACTTC

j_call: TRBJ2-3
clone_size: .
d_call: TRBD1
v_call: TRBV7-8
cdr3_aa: CASSLPPTGGSGDTQYF
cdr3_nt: TGTGCCAGCAGCCTCCCCCCGACAGGGGGCTCGGGAGATACGCAGTATTTT

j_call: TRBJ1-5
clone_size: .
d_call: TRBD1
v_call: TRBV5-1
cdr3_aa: CASSTGEGNQPQHF
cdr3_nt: TGCGCCAGCAGTACAGGGGAGGGCAATCAGCCCCAGCATTTT

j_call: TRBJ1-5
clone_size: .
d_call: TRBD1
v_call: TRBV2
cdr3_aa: CASRAGQGEGQPQHF
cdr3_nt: TGTGCCAGCAGAGCGGGACAGGGGGAAGGGCAGCCCCAGCATTTT

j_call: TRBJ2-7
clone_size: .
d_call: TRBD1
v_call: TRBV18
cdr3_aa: CASSQESTGTGYEQYF
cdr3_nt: TGTGCCAGCTCACAGGAATCTACCGGGACAGGCTACGAGCAGTACTTC

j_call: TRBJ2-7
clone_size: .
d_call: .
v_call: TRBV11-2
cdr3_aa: CASSLDRGSYEQYF
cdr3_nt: TGTGCCAGCAGCTTAGACCGGGGCTCCTACGAGCAGTACTTC

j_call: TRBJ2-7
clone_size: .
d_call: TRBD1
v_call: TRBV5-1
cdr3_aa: CASSSDTTGWYEQYF
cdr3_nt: TGCGCCAGCAGCTCCGACACGACAGGGTGGTACGAGCAGTACTTC

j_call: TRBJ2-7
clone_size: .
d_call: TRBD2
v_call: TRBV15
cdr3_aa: CATSRGGRLAGGEEQYF
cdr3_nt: TGTGCCACCAGCAGAGGTGGGAGACTAGCGGGAGGGGAGGAGCAGTACTTC

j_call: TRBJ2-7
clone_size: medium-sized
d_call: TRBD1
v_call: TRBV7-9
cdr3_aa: CASSLDDRVGPRDF
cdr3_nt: TGTGCCAGCAGCTTAGATGACAGGGTGGGTCCCCGGGACTTC

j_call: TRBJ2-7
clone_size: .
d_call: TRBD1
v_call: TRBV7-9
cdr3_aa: CASSGRQGAFDEQYF
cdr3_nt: TGTGCCAGCAGCGGCAGACAGGGGGCCTTTGACGAGCAGTACTTC

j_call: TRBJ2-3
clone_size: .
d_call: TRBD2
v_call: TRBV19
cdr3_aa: CASSIGLAGDLTDTQYF
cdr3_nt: TGTGCCAGTAGTATCGGACTAGCGGGAGATCTCACAGATACGCAGTATTTT